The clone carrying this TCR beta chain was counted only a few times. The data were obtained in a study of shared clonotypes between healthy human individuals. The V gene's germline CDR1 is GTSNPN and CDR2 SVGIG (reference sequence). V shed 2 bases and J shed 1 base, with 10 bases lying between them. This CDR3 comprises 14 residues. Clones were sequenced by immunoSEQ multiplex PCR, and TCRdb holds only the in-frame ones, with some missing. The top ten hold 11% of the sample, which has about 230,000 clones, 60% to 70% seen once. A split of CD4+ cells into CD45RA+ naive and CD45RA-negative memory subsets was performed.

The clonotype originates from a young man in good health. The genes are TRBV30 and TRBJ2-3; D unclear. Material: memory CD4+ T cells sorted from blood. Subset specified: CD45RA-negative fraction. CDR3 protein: CAWSSAYGTDTQYF. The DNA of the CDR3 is TGTGCCTGGAGTAGCGCCTACGGCACAGATACGCAGTATTTT.